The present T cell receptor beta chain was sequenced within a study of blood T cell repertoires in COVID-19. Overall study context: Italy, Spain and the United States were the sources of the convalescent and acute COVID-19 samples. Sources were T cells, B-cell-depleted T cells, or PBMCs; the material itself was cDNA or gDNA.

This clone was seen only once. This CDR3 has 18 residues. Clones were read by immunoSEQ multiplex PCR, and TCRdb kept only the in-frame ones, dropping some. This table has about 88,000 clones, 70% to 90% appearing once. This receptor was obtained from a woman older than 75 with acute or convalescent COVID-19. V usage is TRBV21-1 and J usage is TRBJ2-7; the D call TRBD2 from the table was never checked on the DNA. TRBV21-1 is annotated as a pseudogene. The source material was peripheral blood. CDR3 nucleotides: TGTGCCAGCAGCAAACCGCTTGCGGGGGATTACCTTTGGTACGAGCAGTACTTC. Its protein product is CASSKPLAGDYLWYEQYF.